The clone carrying this T cell receptor beta chain was found many times. The antigen remains undetermined. The CDR3 length is 17 residues. The V and J ends lost 1 base and 1 base, in that order; junction bases with no gene match: 4. These data originate in a study of response to subunit inactivated influenza vaccine. MiXCR, applied by TCRdb to the RT-PCR reads, yields one record per CDR3 protein. The sample holds hundreds of thousands of distinct CDR3 sequences, about 18% seen once. Study conclusions and caveats: Few new T cells, the authors suggested, are recruited by each seasonal influenza vaccination.

The TCR comes from a man aged 50-60 years who received an inactivated influenza vaccine. This chain connects TRBV12-3 or TRBV12-4 to TRBJ1-5, with 10 bases lining up with TRBD1. This specimen was PBMCs from blood, taken 4 to 6 days after vaccination. The CDR3 loop is CASSLDGTGVSNQPQHF. The CDR3 nucleotides are TGTGCCAGCAGTTTAGACGGGACAGGGGTAAGCAATCAGCCCCAGCATTTT.